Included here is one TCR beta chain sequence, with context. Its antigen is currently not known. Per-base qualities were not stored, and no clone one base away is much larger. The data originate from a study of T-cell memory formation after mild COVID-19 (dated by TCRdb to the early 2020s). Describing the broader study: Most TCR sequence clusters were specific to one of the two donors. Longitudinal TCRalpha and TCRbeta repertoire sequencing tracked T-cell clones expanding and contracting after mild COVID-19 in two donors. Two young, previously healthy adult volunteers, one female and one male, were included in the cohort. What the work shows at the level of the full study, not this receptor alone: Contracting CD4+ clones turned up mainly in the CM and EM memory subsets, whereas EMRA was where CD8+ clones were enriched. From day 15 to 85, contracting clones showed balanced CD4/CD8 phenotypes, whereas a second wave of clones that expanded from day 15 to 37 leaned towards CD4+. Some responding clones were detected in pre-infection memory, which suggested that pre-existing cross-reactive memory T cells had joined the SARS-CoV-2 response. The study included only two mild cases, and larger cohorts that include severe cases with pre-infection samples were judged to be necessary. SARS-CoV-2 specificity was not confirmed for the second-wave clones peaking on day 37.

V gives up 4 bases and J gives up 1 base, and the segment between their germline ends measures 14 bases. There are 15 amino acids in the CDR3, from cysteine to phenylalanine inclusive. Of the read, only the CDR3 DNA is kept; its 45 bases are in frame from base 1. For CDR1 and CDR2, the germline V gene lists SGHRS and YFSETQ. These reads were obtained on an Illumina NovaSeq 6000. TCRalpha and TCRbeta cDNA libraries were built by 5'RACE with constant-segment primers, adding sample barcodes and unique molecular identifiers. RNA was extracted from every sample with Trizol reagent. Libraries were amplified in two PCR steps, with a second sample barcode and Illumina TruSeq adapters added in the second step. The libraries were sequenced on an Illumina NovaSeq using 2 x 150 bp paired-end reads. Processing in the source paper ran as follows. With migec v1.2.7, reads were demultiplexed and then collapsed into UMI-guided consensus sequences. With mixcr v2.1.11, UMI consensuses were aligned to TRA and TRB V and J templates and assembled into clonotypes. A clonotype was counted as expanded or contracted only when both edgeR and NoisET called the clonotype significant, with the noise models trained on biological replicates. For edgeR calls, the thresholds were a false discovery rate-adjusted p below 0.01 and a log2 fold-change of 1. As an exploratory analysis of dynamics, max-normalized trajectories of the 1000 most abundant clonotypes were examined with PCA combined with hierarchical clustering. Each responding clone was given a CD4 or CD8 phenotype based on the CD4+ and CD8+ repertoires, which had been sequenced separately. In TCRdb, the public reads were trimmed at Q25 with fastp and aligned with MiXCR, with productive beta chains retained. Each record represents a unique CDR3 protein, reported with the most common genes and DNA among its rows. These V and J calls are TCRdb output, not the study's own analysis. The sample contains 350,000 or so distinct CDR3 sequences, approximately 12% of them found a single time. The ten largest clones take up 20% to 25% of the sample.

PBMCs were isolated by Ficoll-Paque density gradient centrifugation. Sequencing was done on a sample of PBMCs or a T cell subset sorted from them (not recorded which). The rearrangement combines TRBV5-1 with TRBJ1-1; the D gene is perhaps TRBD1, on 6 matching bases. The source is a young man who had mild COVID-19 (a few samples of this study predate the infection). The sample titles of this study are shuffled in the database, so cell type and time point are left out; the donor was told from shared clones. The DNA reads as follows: TGCGCCAGCAGCAGAACCCCAGGGGCGAACACTGAAGCTTTCTTT. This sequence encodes CASSRTPGANTEAFF.